These 29 T cell receptor beta chains share one sample of origin, sequenced in a study of T cell repertoires in aging, cancer and after chemotherapy. Rearranged V-D-J TRB sequences were amplified with a mixed TRB-A/B primer pool. MiXCR was run by TCRdb on the multiplex PCR reads, yielding one entry per CDR3 protein. The sample records more than 1,100 distinct CDR3 sequences, 24% being singletons. The template was genomic DNA from peripheral blood, not RNA. Sequencing input: blood. The receptors shown here come from a human donor in good health.

This clonotype is large by share. The chain couples TRBV19 to TRBJ2-5, with unresolved D. V lost 1 base and J 1 base, leaving 7 bases between the germline ends. The CDR3 is made up of 14 amino acids. Per the germline V gene, CDR1 is LNHDA and CDR2 is SQIVND (reference sequence). CDR3 loop: CASSIGPSQETQYF. In DNA, the CDR3 is TGTGCCAGTAGTATAGGACCGAGCCAAGAGACCCAGTACTTC.

This clonotype counts as medium-sized. The chain employs TRBV6-4 and TRBJ1-2; 8 bases fit TRBD1. The germline gives CDR1 MRHNA, CDR2 SNTAGT. The CDR3 runs 15 residues. V was clipped by 5 bases and J by 2 bases; unmatched bases: 7. This CDR3 is CASSPGQGVNYGYTF. DNA for the CDR3: TGTGCCAGCAGTCCAGGACAGGGAGTAAACTATGGCTACACCTTC.

This clonotype appeared a few times. The CDR3 here is CATSDKGHSYGYTF. In nucleotides, the CDR3 is TGTGCCACCAGTGATAAGGGACATTCCTATGGCTACACCTTC. The chain uses TRBV24-1 and TRBJ1-2, with D perhaps matching TRBD1 (6 bases). The germline V and J ends were trimmed by 3 bases and 4 bases, with 11 bases remaining between them. This CDR3 has 14 amino acids. CDR1 is KGHDR, CDR2 SFDVKD, per germline.

The CDR3 nucleotides are TGTGCCAGCAGTGCCGGGACATTATATCAGCCCCAGCATTTT. Protein product: CASSAGTLYQPQHF. The chain couples TRBV6-2 or TRBV6-3 to TRBJ1-5; perhaps TRBD1 as D (6 bases). Germline lookup yields CDR1 MNHEY and CDR2 SVGEGT. The CDR3 is made up of 14 amino acids. The germline V and J ends were trimmed by 5 bases and 5 bases, with 13 bases remaining between them.

The chain has TRBV12-3 or TRBV12-4 and TRBJ1-5, with D hard to call. V was shortened by 6 bases and J by 0 bases, with 3 bases between the two germline ends. This CDR3 has 12 residues. The CDR3 reads CASRISNQPQHF. The CDR3 DNA follows: TGTGCCAGCAGGATTAGCAATCAGCCCCAGCATTTT.

This clonotype is termed large (0.1 to 1%). The rearrangement uses TRBV30 and TRBJ2-3, with D perhaps assigned TRBD1 or TRBD2 (5 bases each). The CDR3 has 15 amino acids. Between the trimmed V and J ends, which lost 1 base and 2 bases, there was a span of 13 bases. Germline V gives CDR1 GTSNPN, CDR2 SVGIG (reference sequence). In DNA form, the CDR3 reads TGTGCCTGGAGTGAACTTCGGGGCCACACAGATACGCAGTATTTT. Translated: CAWSELRGHTDTQYF.

This chain links TRBV6-5 with TRBJ2-1, with D maybe TRBD2 (6 bases). The V gene lost 5 bases and the J gene lost 15 bases, with 20 bases spanning the gap. Germline CDR1 reads MNHEY; CDR2 reads SVGAGI. CDR3 length equals 13 residues. Here the CDR3 DNA reads TGTGCCAGCAGTCCCCGGGCCCCATTGGGAGGGTTCTTC. It is translated as CASSPRAPLGGFF.

The chain employs TRBV7-9 and TRBJ2-1, with D perhaps being TRBD1 or TRBD2 (5 bases each). The CDR3 is 13 residues long. Germline V gene sequence: CDR1 SEHNR, CDR2 FQNEAQ (reference sequence). V shed 11 bases and J shed 3 bases, with 14 bases lying between them. CDR3 loop: CAYRTGIYNEQFF. The CDR3 DNA is TGTGCCTACAGGACGGGGATCTACAATGAGCAGTTCTTC.

Comments on this clonotype: This may arise from a read error, as a much more abundant clone is one base away. The V call is TRBV27, the J call TRBJ1-6; D remains ambiguous. Germline lookup yields CDR1 MNHEY and CDR2 SMNVEV (reference sequence). The CDR3 loop spans 14 amino acids. The DNA for the CDR3 is TGTGCCAGCAGTTTCCCAGGTGGCGGTTCACCCTTCCACTTT. Translated: CASSFPGGGSPFHF.

This clonotype is medium-sized (0.01 to 0.1%) within its sample. This chain links TRBV7-9 with TRBJ2-7; D ambiguous. Trimming removed 3 bases at V and 3 bases at J, with 3 bases between. Germline V gene data show CDR1 as SEHNR and CDR2 as FQNEAQ (reference sequence). This CDR3 has 11 residues. The DNA for the CDR3 is TGTGCCAGCAGCTTCAGCTACGAGCAGTACTTC. Its protein product is CASSFSYEQYF.

This clonotype was counted a few times. The V and J genes are TRBV30 and TRBJ1-1; 7 positions match TRBD1. The junction had 14 bases not matched to a gene; V was cut back by 2 bases and J by 11 bases. The V gene's germline CDR1 is GTSNPN and CDR2 SVGIG (reference sequence). The CDR3 is 14 residues long. CDR3 sequence reads: CAWSRQGGFGSAFF. DNA of the CDR3: TGTGCCTGGAGTAGACAAGGGGGCTTTGGGTCTGCTTTCTTT.

This chain links TRBV7-6 with TRBJ2-1; TRBD2 matches at 12 bases. This CDR3 region has 15 residues. Looked up from germline, CDR1 is SGHVS and CDR2 is FNYEAQ. Trimming at V came to 5 bases and at J to 4 bases, leaving 3 bases not matched to a gene. This chain's CDR3 is CASSPGLAGYNEQFF. CDR3 in DNA: TGTGCCAGCAGCCCGGGACTAGCGGGTTACAATGAGCAGTTCTTC.

This clonotype was recorded a few times. The genes are TRBV6-6 and TRBJ2-4, with D perhaps given as TRBD1 or TRBD2 (5 bases each). CDR1 and CDR2 from the germline V gene are MNHNY and SVGAGI (reference sequence). V was trimmed by 8 bases and J by 0 bases, leaving 11 bases between them. The CDR3 contains 14 residues. As DNA, the CDR3 is TGTGCCAGCGAAACGGGGCGAGCCAAAAACATTCAGTACTTC. Protein product: CASETGRAKNIQYF.

This rearrangement joins TRBV12-5 to TRBJ2-5; 11 bases agree with TRBD1. V was pared by 7 bases and J by 4 bases, with 11 bases of the junction left unmatched. Germline V gene lookup returns CDR1 LGHNT and CDR2 FRNRAP. The CDR3 spans 16 residues. CDR3 in amino acids: CASAPDRGRRRETQYF. The CDR3 DNA reads as TGTGCTAGTGCCCCGGACAGGGGGCGCCGAAGAGAGACCCAGTACTTC.

This clonotype counts as large (0.1 to 1%). The V call is TRBV12-3 or TRBV12-4, the J call TRBJ2-7; D unclear. V lost 6 bases to trimming and J lost 4 bases, with 7 bases between them. This CDR3 region has 11 residues. CDR3 sequence reads: CASSPRYEQYF. As DNA, the CDR3 is TGTGCCAGCAGCCCCAGGTACGAGCAGTACTTC.

About this clonotype itself: An end of the junction does not agree with germline; a read error may underlie this. The chain couples TRBV5-4 to TRBJ1-1, with D possibly being TRBD1 (5 bases). The CDR3 sequence is 14 residues long. Germline CDR1 reads SGHNT; CDR2 reads YYREEE (reference sequence). This CDR3 reads CASSGETVYTKAFF. The CDR3 DNA is TGTGCCAGCAGCGGAGAGACAGTTTACACTAAAGCTTTCTTT.

By sample fraction, this clonotype is medium-sized (0.01 to 0.1%). The rearrangement links TRBV18 to TRBJ1-2; D may be TRBD1 (6 bases). Trimming left V 4 bases short and J 6 bases short, with 18 bases between. The CDR3 length is 15 residues. The germline CDR1 and CDR2 sequences are KGHSH and LQKENI. Here the CDR3 reads CASSLRGDKTNGYTF. CDR3 coding DNA: TGTGCCAGCTCACTGAGGGGGGACAAGACAAATGGCTACACCTTC.

On this clonotype: Relative to the germline gene, one junction end is altered; a read error may explain this. This chain uses TRBV11-3 with TRBJ2-7, with TRBD2 matching over 7 bases. The CDR3 contains 14 residues. CDR1 is SGHNT and CDR2 is YENEEA in the germline V gene. CDR3 bases: TGTGTCAGCAGCCCCGTTTCAAGGGACTACAAGCAGTACTTC. Translation: CVSSPVSRDYKQYF.

The chain combines TRBV11-2 with TRBJ2-1; no clear D. Germline V gene lookup returns CDR1 SGHAT and CDR2 FQNNGV. CDR3 size: 15 residues. V was clipped by 4 bases and J by 7 bases, with 17 bases between them. The CDR3 coding sequence is TGTGCCAGCAGCTACGGAGCTAGTCGACTGAATGAGCAGTTCTTC. Amino acids: CASSYGASRLNEQFF.

This clonotype was detected a few times. This chain links TRBV7-3 with TRBJ2-5, with TRBD1 matching over 8 bases. CDR1 is SGHTA, CDR2 FQGTGA, per germline. V lost 5 bases to trimming and J lost 2 bases; unmatched junction nucleotides: 4. The CDR3 runs to 14 residues. CDR3 loop: CASSRGTGQETQYF. CDR3 sequence (DNA): TGTGCCAGCAGCAGAGGGACAGGACAAGAGACCCAGTACTTC.

Concerning this clonotype itself: A much larger clone lies one base from this, so it may be a read error. This chain joins TRBV5-1 and TRBJ1-4, with TRBD1 as a possible D gene (6 bases). The CDR3 extends over 16 amino acids. Germline V gene lookup returns CDR1 SGHRS and CDR2 YFSETQ. This CDR3 is CASSFVAGRGNKKLFF. In nucleotides, the CDR3 is TGTGCCAGCAGCTTCGTGGCGGGGAGGGGGAATAAAAAACTGTTTTTT.

The chain employs TRBV2 and TRBJ2-3; 8 positions agree with TRBD1. V was pared by 6 bases and J by 6 bases, with 8 bases of the junction left unmatched. Germline loops: CDR1 SNHLY, CDR2 FYNNEI. This CDR3 is built from 14 residues. CDR3 in amino acids: CASRGQGPWDTQYF. The CDR3 DNA is TGTGCCAGCAGAGGACAGGGACCATGGGATACGCAGTATTTT.

This chain connects TRBV27 to TRBJ1-1, with TRBD1 identical over 8 bases. Germline CDR1 is MNHEY and CDR2 is SMNVEV (reference sequence). J gave up 5 bases and V 2 bases, and 4 bases lay outside the gene matches. This CDR3 comprises 14 residues. CDR3 residues: CASSLDRGETEAFF. CDR3 DNA sequence: TGTGCCAGCAGTTTAGACAGGGGTGAAACTGAAGCTTTCTTT.

This clonotype is large (0.1 to 1%). The rearrangement links TRBV6-5 to TRBJ2-7; D is undetermined. Germline V CDR1 and CDR2: MNHEY, SVGAGI. Trimming cost V 2 bases and J 7 bases, with 6 bases left between them. The CDR3 length is 11 residues. The CDR3, as DNA: TGTGCCAGCAGTTACAATAGGGAGCAGTACTTC. Its protein product is CASSYNREQYF.

Judged by abundance, this clonotype is large. The chain uses TRBV6-5 and TRBJ2-3, with D possibly being TRBD1 or TRBD2 (5 bases each). Germline V gives CDR1 MNHEY, CDR2 SVGAGI. CDR3 length: 15 residues. V was pared by 6 bases and J by 2 bases, with 15 bases between. This chain's CDR3 is CASRDWDATTDTQYF. CDR3 coding DNA: TGTGCCAGCAGAGATTGGGACGCCACCACAGATACGCAGTATTTT.

This clonotype rates as medium-sized (0.01 to 0.1%). The CDR3 loop is CASTLHDSNQPQHF. The CDR3 bases are TGTGCCAGTACCCTACATGATAGCAATCAGCCCCAGCATTTT. V and J are TRBV19 and TRBJ1-5; D unclear. Between the trimmed V and J ends, which lost 7 bases and 0 bases, there was a span of 10 bases. Germline V gene data show CDR1 as LNHDA and CDR2 as SQIVND (reference sequence). This CDR3 region has 14 residues.

This clonotype is large (0.1 to 1%) by share. The V and J genes are TRBV27 and TRBJ2-5, with 7 bases identical to TRBD2. From germline, CDR1 is MNHEY and CDR2 SMNVEV (reference sequence). The CDR3 sequence is 14 residues long. V trimming: 0 bases; J trimming: 4 bases; junction bases outside the gene matches: 2. The DNA for the CDR3 is TGTGCCAGCAGTTTATCGTGGGGGGGAGAGACCCAGTACTTC. This sequence encodes CASSLSWGGETQYF.

About this clonotype: Here the CDR3 omits its conserved ending phenylalanine or tryptophan, so a read error is the likely source. The chain carries TRBV6-5 and TRBJ2-7, with 7 bases aligning to TRBD1. After removal of 8 bases from V and 5 bases from J, the junction contained 6 bases not matched to a gene. There are 12 residues in the CDR3. Germline CDR1 and CDR2: MNHEY and SVGAGI. The CDR3 region is CASGGQIHEQYS. CDR3 DNA sequence: TGTGCCAGCGGGGGACAGATCCACGAGCAGTACTCC.

By proportion, this clonotype is large (0.1 to 1%). The CDR3 sequence: CASSPTSAEYSEQYF. CDR3 nucleotide sequence: TGTGCCAGCAGCCCGACTAGCGCAGAGTATTCCGAGCAGTACTTC. The rearrangement links TRBV6-6 to TRBJ2-7; 8 nucleotides agree with TRBD2. V shed 6 bases, J shed 6 bases, and the junction held 13 bases outside the gene matches. This CDR3 region has 15 residues. Germline V gene sequence: CDR1 MNHNY, CDR2 SVGAGI (reference sequence).